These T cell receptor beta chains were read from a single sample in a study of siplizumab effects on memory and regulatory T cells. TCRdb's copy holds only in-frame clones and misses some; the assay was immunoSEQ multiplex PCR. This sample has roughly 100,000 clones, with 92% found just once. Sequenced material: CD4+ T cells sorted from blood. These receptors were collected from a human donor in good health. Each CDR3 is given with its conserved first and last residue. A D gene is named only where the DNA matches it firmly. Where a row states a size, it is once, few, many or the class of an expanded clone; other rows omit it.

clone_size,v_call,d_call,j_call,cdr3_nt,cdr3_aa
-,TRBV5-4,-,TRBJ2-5,TGTGCCAGCAGCACCGACACCGGGGAGACCCAGTACTTC,CASSTDTGETQYF
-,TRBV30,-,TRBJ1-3,TGTGCCTGGTGCCTTCGGCCGCCTGAAGCCCGAAACACCATATATTTT,CAWCLRPPEARNTIYF
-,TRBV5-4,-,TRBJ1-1,TGTGCCAGCAGCTTAAGGGGTTTCGAGAACACTGAAGCTTTCTTT,CASSLRGFENTEAFF
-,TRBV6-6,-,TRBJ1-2,TGTGCCAGCAGCCCATCAAACTATGGCTACACCTTC,CASSPSNYGYTF
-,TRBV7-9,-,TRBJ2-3,TGTGCCAGCAATGGGAGCCCCCGGGCCCCCCACACCACAGATACGCAGTATTTT,CASNGSPRAPHTTDTQYF
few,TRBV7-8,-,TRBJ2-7,TGTGCCAGCAGCTTAGATGTCTACGAGCAGTACTTC,CASSLDVYEQYF
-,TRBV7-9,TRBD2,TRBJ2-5,TGTGCCAGCAGCTTTGAATCGCTAGCGGGAGCTAAGGAGACCCAGTACTTC,CASSFESLAGAKETQYF
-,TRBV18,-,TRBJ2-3,TGTGCCAGCTCACCCACACTAGGAGATACGCAGTATTTT,CASSPTLGDTQYF
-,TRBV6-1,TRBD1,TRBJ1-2,TGTGCCAGCACTCCGGGACAGGGGAACAATGGCTACACCTTC,CASTPGQGNNGYTF
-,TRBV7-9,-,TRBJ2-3,TGTGCCAGCAGCCCAGGATACAACACAGATACGCAGTATTTT,CASSPGYNTDTQYF
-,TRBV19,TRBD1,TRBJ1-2,TGTGCCAGCAAGGACAGGGTCTACACCTTC,CASKDRVYTF
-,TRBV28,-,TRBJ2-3,TGTGCCTGCCGGGACCTCGCTCAGGATACGCAGTATTTT,CACRDLAQDTQYF
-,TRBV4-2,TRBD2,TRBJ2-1,TGTGCCAGCAGCCAACTAGCGGGGGCTACAAGTTACAATGAGCAGTTCTTC,CASSQLAGATSYNEQFF
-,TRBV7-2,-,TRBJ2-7,TGTGCCAGCAGCTCACAGGCCCCCCGGCGTGGGGGCGAGCAGTACTTC,CASSSQAPRRGGEQYF
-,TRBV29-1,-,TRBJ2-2,TGCAGCGTTGAAGATGGGGGCGGGGAGCTGTTTTTT,CSVEDGGGELFF
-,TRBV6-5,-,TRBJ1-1,TGTGCCAGCAGTTACCAGGCCATGAACACTGAAGCTTTCTTT,CASSYQAMNTEAFF
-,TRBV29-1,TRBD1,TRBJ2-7,TGCAGCGTCGCCCGGGACAGGGGGCCGGGCGAGCAGTACTTC,CSVARDRGPGEQYF
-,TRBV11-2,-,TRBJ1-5,TGTGCCAGCAGCTTAGACGGTCGAAGCAATCAGCCCCAGCATTTT,CASSLDGRSNQPQHF
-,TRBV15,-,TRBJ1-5,TGTGCCACCAGCAGAGATCGGCATTACAATCAGCCCCAGCATTTT,CATSRDRHYNQPQHF
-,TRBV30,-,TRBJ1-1,TGTGCCTGGAGTCTGTGGGGGCCGTCTGGGACTGAAGCTTTCTTT,CAWSLWGPSGTEAFF
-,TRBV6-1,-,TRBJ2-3,TGTGCCAGCCAGAAGGAACCGGGCACAGATACGCAGTATTTT,CASQKEPGTDTQYF
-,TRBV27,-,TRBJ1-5,TGTGCCAGCAGTTTATCCAGAATCGGTCAGCCCCAGCATTTT,CASSLSRIGQPQHF
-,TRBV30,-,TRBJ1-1,TGTGCCTGGAGTGTACGGCGGGCGGGGGACACTGAAGCTTTCTTT,CAWSVRRAGDTEAFF
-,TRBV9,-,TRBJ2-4,TGTGCCAGCAGCGTAAAACCCGGATTTGAAAACATTCAGTACTTC,CASSVKPGFENIQYF
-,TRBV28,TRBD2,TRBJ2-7,TGTGCCAGCAGTGTAACCCCGGGACTAACTAACTACGAGCAGTACTTC,CASSVTPGLTNYEQYF
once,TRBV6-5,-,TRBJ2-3,TGTGCCAGCAGCCTTGGGGATCCAGATACGCAGTATTTT,CASSLGDPDTQYF
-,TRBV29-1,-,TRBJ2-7,TGCAGCGTTGCAGGGAGAACCTACGAGCAGTACTTC,CSVAGRTYEQYF
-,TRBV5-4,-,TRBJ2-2,TGTGCCAGCAGCTTCCGGGACAGGGAGCTGTTTTTT,CASSFRDRELFF
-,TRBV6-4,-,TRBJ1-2,TGTGCCAGCAGTGACCCACGGAGCTATGACTACACCTTC,CASSDPRSYDYTF
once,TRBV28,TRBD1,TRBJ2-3,TGTGCCAGCAGCTTAGCGACAGGGGGAGCCACAGATACGCAGTATTTT,CASSLATGGATDTQYF
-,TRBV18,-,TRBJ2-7,TGTGCCAGCTCACAGGCGTCGGTGGGCTACGAGCAGTACTTC,CASSQASVGYEQYF
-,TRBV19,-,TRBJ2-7,TGTGCCAGTAGTGCCGGGATGGGGAGTAGGTACGAGCAGTACTTC,CASSAGMGSRYEQYF
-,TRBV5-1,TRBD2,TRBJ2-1,TGCGCCAGCAGCTTGGGGCTCCGATGGGGACTAGCGGGAGATGATAAGTTCTTC,CASSLGLRWGLAGDDKFF
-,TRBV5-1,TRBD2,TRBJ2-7,TGCGCCAGCAGCTTGGGTGGAGGGGTTTGGCGGGAGGGCCTTAAGCCCTACGAGCAGTACTTC,CASSLGGGVWREGLKPYEQYF
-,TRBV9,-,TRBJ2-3,TGTGCCAGCAGCGGGGGCAGGGCCACAGATACGCAGTATTTT,CASSGGRATDTQYF
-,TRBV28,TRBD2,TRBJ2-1,TGTGCCAGCACCCTCGCGGGGGGCTTTAATGAGCAGTTCTTC,CASTLAGGFNEQFF
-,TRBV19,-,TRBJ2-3,TGTGCCAGTAGTTCTTCGGGGCTCTCCACAGATACGCAGTATTTT,CASSSSGLSTDTQYF
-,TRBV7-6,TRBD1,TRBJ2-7,TGTGCCAGCACGATAGGGGACAGGGGGGTCGACGAGCAGTACTTC,CASTIGDRGVDEQYF
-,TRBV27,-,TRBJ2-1,TGTGCCAGCAGTTTATTACCACTAGCAACCTCCAATGAGCAGTTCTTC,CASSLLPLATSNEQFF
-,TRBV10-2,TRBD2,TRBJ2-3,TGCGCCAGCAGAGTGACTAGCGGGAGGGCCGGGGGTATTACAGATACGCAGTATTTT,CASRVTSGRAGGITDTQYF
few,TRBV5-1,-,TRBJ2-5,TGCGCCAGCAGCTACCAAGAGACCCAGTACTTC,CASSYQETQYF
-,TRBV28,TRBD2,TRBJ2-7,TGTGCCAGCAGATCTAGCGGGAGGGGCCACGAGCAGTACTTC,CASRSSGRGHEQYF
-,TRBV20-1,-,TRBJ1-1,TGCAGTGCGCACACTGTGGGTGAAGCTTTCTTT,CSAHTVGEAFF
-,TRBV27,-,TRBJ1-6,TGTGCCAGCAGATCTACGGGTCGTTCACCCCTCCACTTT,CASRSTGRSPLHF
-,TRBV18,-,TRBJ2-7,TGTGCCAGCTCACCTACCTACGAGCAGTACTTC,CASSPTYEQYF
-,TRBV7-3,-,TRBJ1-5,TGTGCCAGCACGACATATGGGGGGAGCAATCAGCCCCAGCATTTT,CASTTYGGSNQPQHF
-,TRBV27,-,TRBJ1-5,TGTGCCAGCAGGGGAAGGGGGGTACAGAGCAATCAGCCCCAGCATTTT,CASRGRGVQSNQPQHF
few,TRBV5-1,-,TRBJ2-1,TGCGCCAGCAGCTTGGGCCTGGGCCCCTACAATGAGCAGTTCTTC,CASSLGLGPYNEQFF